Following are 16 T cell receptor beta chains from one sample sequenced in a study of T-cell reconstitution after alpha-beta-depleted transplantation in children. Preparation of the TCRbeta library was carried out with unique molecular identifiers. TCRdb reprocessed the PCR reads with MiXCR, giving one entry per CDR3 protein. This sample has some 200,000 distinct CDR3 sequences, with approximately 6.8% found just once. This sample comprised PBMCs from the stem cell graft donor, obtained from the stem cell graft. Receptors originate from a human donor who donated a stem cell graft to a child with Wiskott-Aldrich syndrome.

There are many counts of this clonotype. The chain combines TRBV15 with TRBJ1-5; D gene ambiguous. The CDR3 loop spans 15 amino acids. Trimming shortened V by 2 bases and J by 1 base, and 9 bases separated the two germline ends. In germline, CDR1 is LNHNV, CDR2 YYDKDF (reference sequence). The CDR3 loop is CATSRPTPSNQPQHF. The CDR3 DNA sequence: TGTGCCACCAGCAGACCGACACCGAGCAATCAGCCCCAGCATTTT.

This clonotype has ten or more counts. The CDR3 loop reads CSARTGYMETQYF. CDR3 sequence (DNA): TGCAGCGCCCGGACAGGTTATATGGAGACCCAGTACTTC. The genes are TRBV29-1 and TRBJ2-5; 7 bases are shared with TRBD1. The CDR3 sequence is 13 residues long. Germline V gene data show CDR1 as SQVTM and CDR2 as ANQGSEA. Losses at the gene ends were 7 bases for V and 5 bases for J; bases not matched to a gene: 10. Full variable domain (outside the CDR3, taken from reference TRBV29-1 and TRBJ2-5): SAVISQKPSRDICQRGTSLTIQCQVDSQVTMMFWYRQQPGQSLTLIATANQGSEATYESGFVIDKFPISRPNLTFSTLTVSNMSPEDSSIYLCSARTGYMETQYFGPGTRLLVL.

This clonotype has only a few counts. The chain couples TRBV28 to TRBJ1-5, with no clear D. Germline loops: CDR1 MDHEN, CDR2 SYDVKM. The CDR3 runs to 14 residues. V was cut by 1 base and J by 5 bases, with 9 bases left in between. The chain's CDR3 is CASSLSWADQPQHF. CDR3 DNA sequence: TGTGCCAGCAGTTTATCCTGGGCTGATCAGCCCCAGCATTTT.

This clonotype was observed a handful of times. This sequence joins TRBV18 and TRBJ1-1; maybe TRBD1 (6 bases). CDR1 is KGHSH and CDR2 is LQKENI in the germline V gene. This CDR3 is built from 15 residues. Trimming cost V 5 bases and J 0 bases, with 13 bases left between them. The CDR3: CASSSGAGVNTEAFF. DNA of the CDR3: TGTGCCAGCTCATCTGGGGCAGGGGTGAACACTGAAGCTTTCTTT.

This clonotype came up many times. V and J are TRBV27 and TRBJ2-1; either TRBD1 or TRBD2 may fit D (5 bases each). This CDR3 contains 13 residues. The germline V gene has CDR1 MNHEY and CDR2 SMNVEV (reference sequence). V lost 3 bases, J lost 4 bases, and 7 bases lay in between. DNA for the CDR3: TGTGCCAGCAGTTTCGGGGCATACAATGAGCAGTTCTTC. Its protein is CASSFGAYNEQFF.

The V call is TRBV20-1, the J call TRBJ1-5, with D hard to call. This CDR3 comprises 15 residues. The germline gives CDR1 DFQATT, CDR2 SNEGSKA (reference sequence). The CDR3 loop is CFARAGPVYDQPQHF. CDR3 nucleotide sequence: TGCTTTGCTAGAGCGGGCCCAGTGTATGATCAGCCCCAGCATTTT.

The gene calls are TRBV5-1 and TRBJ2-2; D unresolved. Germline CDR1 SGHRS, CDR2 YFSETQ. This CDR3 has 17 residues. Trimming removed 4 bases from V and 5 bases from J, with 21 bases in between. The CDR3 DNA reads TGCGCCAGCAGCCCAGACGTAGTAAGAAGCAGGACCGGGGAGCTGTTTTTT. Translated, it gives CASSPDVVRSRTGELFF.

With respect to this clonotype: Germline is not matched at one junction end, which may reflect a read error. The chain uses TRBV20-1 and TRBJ1-2; possible D gene TRBD1, 6 bases. From germline, CDR1 is DFQATT and CDR2 SNEGSKA (reference sequence). This CDR3 comprises 16 residues. As DNA, the CDR3 is TGCTGTGCTAGAGATCAACTAGGGGGACCTAACTGTGGCTACACCTTC. Protein: CCARDQLGGPNCGYTF.

This clonotype was detected ten times or more. CDR3 DNA: TGTGCCAGTCGGGGGGACCTCAATCAGCCCCAGCATTTT. It encodes CASRGDLNQPQHF. This chain links TRBV2 with TRBJ1-5; D is perhaps TRBD1 (5 bases). Germline CDR1 is SNHLY and CDR2 is FYNNEI. The V end was cut by 9 bases, the J end by 3 bases, with 12 bases between. The CDR3 is 13 residues long.

In the case of this clonotype: This sequence may be a read error, since a much larger clone differs from it by one base. The genes are TRBV7-9 and TRBJ2-5; D perhaps matches TRBD2 (5 bases). V was clipped by 3 bases and J by 0 bases, with 8 bases between them. Germline V CDR1 and CDR2: SEHNR, FQNEAQ (reference sequence). The CDR3 totals 14 residues. The CDR3 DNA is TGTGCCAGCAGCTTTTCCGGGGACCAAGAGACCCAGTACTTC. Translating gives CASSFSGDQETQYF.

Many counts were recorded for this clonotype. The chain couples TRBV6-5 to TRBJ1-2; D is uncertain. This CDR3 is 12 amino acids long. CDR1 and CDR2 from the germline V gene are MNHEY and SVGAGI. V lost 5 bases, J lost 8 bases, and 12 bases lay in between. CDR3 sequence reads: CASSTGYGGYTF. The CDR3 coding sequence is TGTGCCAGCAGTACCGGTTACGGGGGCTACACCTTC.

At least ten counts were recorded for this clonotype. The chain couples TRBV20-1 to TRBJ2-1, with D unclear. The CDR3 spans 14 residues. Between the trimmed V and J ends, which lost 3 bases and 0 bases, there was a span of 9 bases. Germline CDR1 reads DFQATT; CDR2 reads SNEGSKA (reference sequence). CDR3 loop: CSARSVLSYNEQFF. DNA for the CDR3: TGCAGTGCTAGGTCAGTACTCTCCTACAATGAGCAGTTCTTC.

This clonotype was counted ten times or more. The chain couples TRBV19 to TRBJ2-3; D may be TRBD1 (7 bases). With 5 bases removed from V and 1 base from J, the gap between germline ends came to 10 bases. The CDR3 is 14 residues long. CDR1 is LNHDA, CDR2 SQIVND, per germline (reference sequence). As DNA, the CDR3 is TGTGCCAGTAGTGCGGGACAGCGCACAGATACGCAGTATTTT. It translates to CASSAGQRTDTQYF. Full variable domain (rest looked up from reference TRBV19 and TRBJ2-3): DGGITQSPKYLFRKEGQNVTLSCEQNLNHDAMYWYRQDPGQGLRLIYYSQIVNDFQKGDIAEGYSVSREKKESFPLTVTSAQKNPTAFYLCASSAGQRTDTQYFGPGTRLTVL.

CDR3 DNA: TGTGCCAGTAGTATGGACTTCACAGATACGCAGTATTTT. This sequence encodes CASSMDFTDTQYF. J is TRBJ2-3 and V is TRBV19, with D possibly being TRBD2 (5 bases). The CDR3 sequence is 13 residues long. V lost 3 bases and J lost 2, with 6 bases in between. The V gene's germline CDR1 is LNHDA and CDR2 SQIVND (reference sequence).

This clonotype was seen a few times. V usage is TRBV7-2 and J usage is TRBJ2-7, with TRBD2 matching over 10 bases. CDR3 length: 15 amino acids. The trim removed 4 bases at V and 6 bases at J, leaving 9 bases unmatched. CDR1 and CDR2 from the germline V gene are SGHTA and FQGNSA. CDR3 amino acids: CASSSPSGRSGEQYF. The CDR3 nucleotides read TGTGCCAGCAGCTCCCCTAGCGGGAGATCTGGCGAGCAGTACTTC.

This clonotype was detected ten times or more. This chain links TRBV20-1 with TRBJ2-4; TRBD2 aligns across 8 bases. The germline CDR1 and CDR2 sequences are DFQATT and SNEGSKA (reference sequence). Losses at the gene ends were 4 bases for V and 0 bases for J; bases not matched to a gene: 8. There are 16 residues in the CDR3. As DNA, the CDR3 is TGCAGTGCTACAAGTATAGCGGGATTAGCCAAAAACATTCAGTACTTC. The encoded protein is CSATSIAGLAKNIQYF.